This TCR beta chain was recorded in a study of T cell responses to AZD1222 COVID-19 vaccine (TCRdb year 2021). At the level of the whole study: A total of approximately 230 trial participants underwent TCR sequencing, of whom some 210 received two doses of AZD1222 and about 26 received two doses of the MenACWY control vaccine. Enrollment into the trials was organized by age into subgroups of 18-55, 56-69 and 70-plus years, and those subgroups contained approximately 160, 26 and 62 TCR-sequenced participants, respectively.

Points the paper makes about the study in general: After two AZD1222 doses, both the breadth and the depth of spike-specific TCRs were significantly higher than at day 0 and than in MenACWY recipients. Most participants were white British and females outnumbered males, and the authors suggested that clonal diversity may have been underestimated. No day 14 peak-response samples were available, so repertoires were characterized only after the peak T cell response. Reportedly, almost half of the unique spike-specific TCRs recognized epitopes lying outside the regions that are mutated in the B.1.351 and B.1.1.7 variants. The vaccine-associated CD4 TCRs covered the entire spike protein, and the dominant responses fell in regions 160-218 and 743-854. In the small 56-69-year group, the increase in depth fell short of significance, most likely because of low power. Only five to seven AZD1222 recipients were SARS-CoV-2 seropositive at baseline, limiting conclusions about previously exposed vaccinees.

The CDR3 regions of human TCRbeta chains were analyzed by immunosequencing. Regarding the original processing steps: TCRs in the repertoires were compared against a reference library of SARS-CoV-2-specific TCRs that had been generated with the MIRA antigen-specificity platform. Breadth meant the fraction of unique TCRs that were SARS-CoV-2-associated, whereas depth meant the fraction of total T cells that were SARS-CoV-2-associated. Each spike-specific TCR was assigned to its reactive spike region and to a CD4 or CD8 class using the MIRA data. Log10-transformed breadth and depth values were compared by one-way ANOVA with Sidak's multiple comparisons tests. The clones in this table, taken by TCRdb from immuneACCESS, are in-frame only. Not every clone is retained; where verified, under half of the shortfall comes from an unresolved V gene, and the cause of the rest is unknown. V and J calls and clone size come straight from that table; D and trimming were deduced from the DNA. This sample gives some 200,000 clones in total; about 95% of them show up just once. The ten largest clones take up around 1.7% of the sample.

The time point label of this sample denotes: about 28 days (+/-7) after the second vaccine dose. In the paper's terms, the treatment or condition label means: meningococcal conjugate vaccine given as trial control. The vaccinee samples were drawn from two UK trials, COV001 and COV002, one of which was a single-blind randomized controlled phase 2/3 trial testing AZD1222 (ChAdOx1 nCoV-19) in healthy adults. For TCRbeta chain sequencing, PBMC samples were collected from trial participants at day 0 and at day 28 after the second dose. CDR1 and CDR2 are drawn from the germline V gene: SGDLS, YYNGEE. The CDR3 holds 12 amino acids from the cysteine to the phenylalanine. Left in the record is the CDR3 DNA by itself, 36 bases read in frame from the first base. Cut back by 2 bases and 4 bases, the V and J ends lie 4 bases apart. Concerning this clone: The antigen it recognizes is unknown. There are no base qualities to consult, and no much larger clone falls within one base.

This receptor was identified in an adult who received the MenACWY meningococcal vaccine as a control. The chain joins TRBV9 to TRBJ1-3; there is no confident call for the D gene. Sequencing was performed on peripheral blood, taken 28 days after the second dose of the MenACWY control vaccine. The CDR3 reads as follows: CASSVGGNTIYF. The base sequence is TGTGCCAGCAGCGTCGGCGGAAACACCATATATTTT.